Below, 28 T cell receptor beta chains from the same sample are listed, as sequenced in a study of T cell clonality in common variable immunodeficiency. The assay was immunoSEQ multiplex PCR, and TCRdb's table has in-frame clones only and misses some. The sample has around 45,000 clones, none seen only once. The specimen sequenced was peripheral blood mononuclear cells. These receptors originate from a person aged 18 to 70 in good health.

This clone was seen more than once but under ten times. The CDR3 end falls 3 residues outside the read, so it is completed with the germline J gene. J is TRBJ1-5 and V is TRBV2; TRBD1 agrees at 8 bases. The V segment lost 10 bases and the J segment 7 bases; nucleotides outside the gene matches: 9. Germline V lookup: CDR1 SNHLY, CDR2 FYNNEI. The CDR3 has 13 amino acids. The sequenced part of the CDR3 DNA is TGTGCCACGTCCGGACAGGGAGGGCAGCCC. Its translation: CATSGQGGQP. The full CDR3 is CATSGQGGQPQHF.

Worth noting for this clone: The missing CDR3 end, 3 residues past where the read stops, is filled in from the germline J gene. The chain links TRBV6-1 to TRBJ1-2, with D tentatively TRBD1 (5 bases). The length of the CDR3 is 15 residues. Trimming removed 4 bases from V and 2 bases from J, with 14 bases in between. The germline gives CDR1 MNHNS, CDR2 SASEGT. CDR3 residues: CASSGTLEGNYGYTF. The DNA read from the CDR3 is TGTGCCAGCAGTGGTACCTTAGAGGGGAACTATGGC.

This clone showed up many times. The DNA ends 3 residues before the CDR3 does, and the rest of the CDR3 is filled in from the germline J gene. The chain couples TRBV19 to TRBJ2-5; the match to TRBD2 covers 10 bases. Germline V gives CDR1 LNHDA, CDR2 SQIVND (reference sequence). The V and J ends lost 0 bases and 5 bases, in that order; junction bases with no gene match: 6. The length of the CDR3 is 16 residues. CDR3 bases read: TGTGCCAGTAGTATAGACCTAGCGGGAGTCACGGAGACC. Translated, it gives CASSIDLAGVTET. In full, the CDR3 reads CASSIDLAGVTETQYF.

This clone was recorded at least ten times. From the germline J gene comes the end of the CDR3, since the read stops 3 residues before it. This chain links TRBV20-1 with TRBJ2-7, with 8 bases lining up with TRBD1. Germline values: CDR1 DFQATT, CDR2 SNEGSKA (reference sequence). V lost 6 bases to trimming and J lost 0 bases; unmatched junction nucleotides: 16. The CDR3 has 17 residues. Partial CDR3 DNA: TGCAGTGCCGCGTCGGGTATAGGGACAGGCATCTCCTACGAG. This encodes CSAASGIGTGISYE. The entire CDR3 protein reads CSAASGIGTGISYEQYF.

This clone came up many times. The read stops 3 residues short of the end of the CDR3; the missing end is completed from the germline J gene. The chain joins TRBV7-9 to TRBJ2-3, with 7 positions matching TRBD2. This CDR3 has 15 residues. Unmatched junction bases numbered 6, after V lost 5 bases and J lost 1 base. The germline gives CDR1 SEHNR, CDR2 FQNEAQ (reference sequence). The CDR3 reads CASSPGTTRTDTQYF. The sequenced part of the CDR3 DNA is TGTGCCAGCAGCCCCGGGACTACCCGCACAGATACG.

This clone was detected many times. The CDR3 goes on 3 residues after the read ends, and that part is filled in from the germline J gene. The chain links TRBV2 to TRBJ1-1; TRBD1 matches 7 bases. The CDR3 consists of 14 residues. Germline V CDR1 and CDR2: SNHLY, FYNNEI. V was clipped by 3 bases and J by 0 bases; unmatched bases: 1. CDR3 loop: CASSDDRVNTEAFF. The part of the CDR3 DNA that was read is TGTGCCAGCAGTGATGACAGGGTGAACACTGAA.

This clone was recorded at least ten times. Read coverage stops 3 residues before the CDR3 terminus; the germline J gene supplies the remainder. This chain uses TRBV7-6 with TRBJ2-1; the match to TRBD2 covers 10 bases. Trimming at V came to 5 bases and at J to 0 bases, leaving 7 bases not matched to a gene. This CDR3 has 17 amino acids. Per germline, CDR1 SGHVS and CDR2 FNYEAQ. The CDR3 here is CASSQMASGSSYNEQFF. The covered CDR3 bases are TGTGCCAGCAGCCAAATGGCTAGCGGGAGCTCCTACAATGAG.

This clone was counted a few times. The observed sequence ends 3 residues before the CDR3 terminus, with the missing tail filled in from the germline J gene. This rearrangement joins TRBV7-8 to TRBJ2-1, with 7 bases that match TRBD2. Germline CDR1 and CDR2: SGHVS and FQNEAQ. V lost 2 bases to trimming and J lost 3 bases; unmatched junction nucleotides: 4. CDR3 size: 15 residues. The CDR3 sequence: CASSLTGGIYNEQFF. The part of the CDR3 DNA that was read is TGTGCCAGCAGCTTAACCGGGGGGATCTACAATGAG.

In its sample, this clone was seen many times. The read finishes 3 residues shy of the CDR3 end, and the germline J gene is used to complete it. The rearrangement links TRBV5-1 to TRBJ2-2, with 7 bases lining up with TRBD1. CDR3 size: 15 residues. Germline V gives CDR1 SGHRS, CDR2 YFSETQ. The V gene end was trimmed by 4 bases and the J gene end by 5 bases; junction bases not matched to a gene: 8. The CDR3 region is CASSIDRVKTGELFF. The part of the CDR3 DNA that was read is TGCGCCAGCAGCATCGACAGGGTAAAAACCGGGGAG.

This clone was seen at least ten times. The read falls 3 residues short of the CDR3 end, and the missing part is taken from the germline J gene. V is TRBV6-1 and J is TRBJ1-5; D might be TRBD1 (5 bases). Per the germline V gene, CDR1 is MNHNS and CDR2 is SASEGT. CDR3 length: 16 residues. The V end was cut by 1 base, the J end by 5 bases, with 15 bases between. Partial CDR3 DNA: TGTGCCAGCAGTGAAGTATTTTACAGGCTCGATCAGCCC. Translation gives CASSEVFYRLDQP. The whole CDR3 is CASSEVFYRLDQPQHF.

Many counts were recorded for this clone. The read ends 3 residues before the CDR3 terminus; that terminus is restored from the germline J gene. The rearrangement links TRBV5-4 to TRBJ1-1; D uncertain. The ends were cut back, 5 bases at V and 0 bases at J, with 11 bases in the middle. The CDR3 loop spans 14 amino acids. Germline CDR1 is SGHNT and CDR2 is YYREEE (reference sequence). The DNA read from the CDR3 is TGTGCCAGCAGATCCTCCCACATGAACACTGAA. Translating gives CASRSSHMNTE. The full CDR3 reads CASRSSHMNTEAFF.

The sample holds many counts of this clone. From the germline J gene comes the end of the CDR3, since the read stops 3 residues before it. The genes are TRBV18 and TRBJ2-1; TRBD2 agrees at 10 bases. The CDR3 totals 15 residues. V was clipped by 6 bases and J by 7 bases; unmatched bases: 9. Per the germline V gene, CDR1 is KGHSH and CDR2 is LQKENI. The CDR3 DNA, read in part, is TGTGCCAGCTCCTCGCCGGGACTAGCGAAAAATGAG. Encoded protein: CASSSPGLAKNE. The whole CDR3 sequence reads CASSSPGLAKNEQFF.

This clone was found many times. CDR3 DNA (partial): TGTGCCAGCTCGGAGGGGGGGATCGAAAAA. This codes for CASSEGGIEK. The entire CDR3 is CASSEGGIEKLFF. This rearrangement joins TRBV18 to TRBJ1-4, with D possibly matching TRBD1 (6 bases). The read terminates 3 residues before the CDR3 end, so the remaining end is supplied by the germline J gene. V was trimmed by 6 bases and J by 8 bases, leaving 13 bases between them. Germline CDR1 reads KGHSH; CDR2 reads LQKENI. This CDR3 region has 13 residues. Together with reference TRBV18 and TRBJ1-4, the CDR3 gives the full variable domain: NAGVMQNPRHLVRRRGQEARLRCSPMKGHSHVYWYRQLPEEGLKFMVYLQKENIIDESGMPKERFSAEFPKEGPSILRIQQVVRGDSAAYFCASSEGGIEKLFFGSGTQLSVL.

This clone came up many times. Partial CDR3 DNA: TGCGCCAGCAGTCTAGCCCCGGGGGGCCGGGGGACAGATACG. Residues: CASSLAPGGRGTDT. The CDR3, in full, reads CASSLAPGGRGTDTQYF. The chain employs TRBV5-1 and TRBJ2-3; D may be TRBD2 (7 bases). From the germline J gene comes the end of the CDR3, since the read stops 3 residues before it. This CDR3 has 17 residues. Trimming took 5 bases from V and 3 from J, leaving 22 bases between them. Germline CDR1 is SGHRS and CDR2 is YFSETQ.

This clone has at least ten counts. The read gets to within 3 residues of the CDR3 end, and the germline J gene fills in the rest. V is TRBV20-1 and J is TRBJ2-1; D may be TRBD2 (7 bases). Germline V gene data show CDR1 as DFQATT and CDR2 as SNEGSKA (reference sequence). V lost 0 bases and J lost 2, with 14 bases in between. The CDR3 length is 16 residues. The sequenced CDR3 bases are TGCAGTGCTAGAGATGTTGGCGGGGGCCCCTACAATGAG. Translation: CSARDVGGGPYNE. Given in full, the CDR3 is CSARDVGGGPYNEQFF.

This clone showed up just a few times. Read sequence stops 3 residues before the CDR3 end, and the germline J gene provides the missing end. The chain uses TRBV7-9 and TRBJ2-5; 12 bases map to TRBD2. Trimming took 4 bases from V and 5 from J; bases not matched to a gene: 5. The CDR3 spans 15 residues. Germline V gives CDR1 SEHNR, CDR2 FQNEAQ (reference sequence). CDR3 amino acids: CASSSLAGGPETQYF. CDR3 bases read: TGTGCCAGCAGCTCCCTAGCGGGGGGGCCGGAGACC.

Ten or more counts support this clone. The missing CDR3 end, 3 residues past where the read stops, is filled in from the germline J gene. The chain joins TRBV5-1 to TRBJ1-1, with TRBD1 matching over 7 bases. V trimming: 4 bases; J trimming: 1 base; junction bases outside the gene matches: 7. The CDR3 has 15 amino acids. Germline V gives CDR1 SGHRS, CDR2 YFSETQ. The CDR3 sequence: CASSPTTGPNTEAFF. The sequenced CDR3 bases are TGCGCCAGCAGCCCGACGACAGGGCCGAACACTGAA.

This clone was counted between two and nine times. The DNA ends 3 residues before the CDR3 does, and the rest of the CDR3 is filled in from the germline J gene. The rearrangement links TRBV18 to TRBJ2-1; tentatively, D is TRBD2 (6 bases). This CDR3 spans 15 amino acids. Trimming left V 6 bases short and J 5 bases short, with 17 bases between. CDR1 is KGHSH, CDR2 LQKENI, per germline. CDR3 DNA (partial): TGTGCCAGCTCGCAACTAGCAACGGTTAACAATGAG. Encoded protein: CASSQLATVNNE. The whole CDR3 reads CASSQLATVNNEQFF.

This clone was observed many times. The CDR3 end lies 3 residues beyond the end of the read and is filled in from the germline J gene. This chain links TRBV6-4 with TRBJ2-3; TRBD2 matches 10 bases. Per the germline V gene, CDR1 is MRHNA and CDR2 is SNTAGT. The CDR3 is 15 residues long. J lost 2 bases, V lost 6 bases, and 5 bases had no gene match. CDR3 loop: CASRELAGLTDTQYF. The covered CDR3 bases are TGTGCCAGCAGAGAACTAGCGGGACTCACAGATACG.

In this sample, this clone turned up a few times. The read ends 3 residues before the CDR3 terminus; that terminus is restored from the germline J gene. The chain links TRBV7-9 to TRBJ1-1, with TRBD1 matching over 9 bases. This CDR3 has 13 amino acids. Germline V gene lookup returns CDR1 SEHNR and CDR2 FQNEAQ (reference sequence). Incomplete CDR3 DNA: TGTGCCAGCAGCAGGACAGGGGACTACGAG. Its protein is CASSRTGDYE. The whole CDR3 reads CASSRTGDYEAFF.

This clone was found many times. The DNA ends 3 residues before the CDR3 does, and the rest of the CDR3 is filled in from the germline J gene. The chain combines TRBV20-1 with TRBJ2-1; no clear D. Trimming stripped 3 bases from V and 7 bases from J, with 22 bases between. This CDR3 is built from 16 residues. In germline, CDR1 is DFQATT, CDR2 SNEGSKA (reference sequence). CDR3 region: CSASSPVAATSNEQFF. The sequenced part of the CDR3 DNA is TGCAGTGCTAGTTCTCCCGTGGCGGCTACCTCGAATGAG.

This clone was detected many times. CDR3: CASSLPGDGNTIYF. The sequenced part of the CDR3 DNA is TGTGCCAGCAGCTTGCCCGGGGATGGAAACACC. The chain carries TRBV5-6 and TRBJ1-3, with D unresolved. The read ends 3 residues shy of where the CDR3 ends; the end is completed using the germline J gene. Germline lookup yields CDR1 SGHDT and CDR2 YYEEEE. V lost 1 base and J 3 bases, leaving 8 bases between the germline ends. This CDR3 is built from 14 residues.

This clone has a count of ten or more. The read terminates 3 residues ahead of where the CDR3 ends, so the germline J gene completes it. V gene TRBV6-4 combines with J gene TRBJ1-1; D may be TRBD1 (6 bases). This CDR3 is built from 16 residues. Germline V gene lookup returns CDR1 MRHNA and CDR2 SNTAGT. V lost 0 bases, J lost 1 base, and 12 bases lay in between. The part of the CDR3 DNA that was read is TGTGCCAGCAGTGACTCTAAGTTAGGGGGGAACACTGAA. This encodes CASSDSKLGGNTE. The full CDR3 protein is CASSDSKLGGNTEAFF.

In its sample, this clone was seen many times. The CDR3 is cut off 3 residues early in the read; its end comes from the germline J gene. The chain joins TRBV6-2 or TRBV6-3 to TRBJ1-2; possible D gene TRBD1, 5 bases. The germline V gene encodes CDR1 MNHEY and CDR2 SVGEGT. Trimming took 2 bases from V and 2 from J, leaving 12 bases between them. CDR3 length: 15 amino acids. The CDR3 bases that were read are TGTGCCAGCAGTTACGACAGCCCCTTGAACTATGGC. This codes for CASSYDSPLNYG. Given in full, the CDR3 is CASSYDSPLNYGYTF.

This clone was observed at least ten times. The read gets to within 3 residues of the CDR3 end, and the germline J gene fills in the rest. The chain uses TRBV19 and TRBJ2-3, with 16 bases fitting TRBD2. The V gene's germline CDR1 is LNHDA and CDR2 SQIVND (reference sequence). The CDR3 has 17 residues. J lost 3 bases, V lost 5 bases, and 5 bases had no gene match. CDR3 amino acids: CASSPGTSGGVTDTQYF. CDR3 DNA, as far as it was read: TGTGCCAGTAGTCCCGGGACTAGCGGGGGGGTTACAGATACG. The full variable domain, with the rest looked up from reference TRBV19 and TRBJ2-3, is DGGITQSPKYLFRKEGQNVTLSCEQNLNHDAMYWYRQDPGQGLRLIYYSQIVNDFQKGDIAEGYSVSREKKESFPLTVTSAQKNPTAFYLCASSPGTSGGVTDTQYFGPGTRLTVL.

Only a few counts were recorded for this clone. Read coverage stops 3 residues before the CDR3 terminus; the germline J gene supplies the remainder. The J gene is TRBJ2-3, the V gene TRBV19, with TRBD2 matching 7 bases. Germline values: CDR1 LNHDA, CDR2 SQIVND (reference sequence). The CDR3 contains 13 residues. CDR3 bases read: TGTGCCAGTAGTATAGGGGGGGGAGAGACG. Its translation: CASSIGGGET. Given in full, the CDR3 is CASSIGGGETQYF.

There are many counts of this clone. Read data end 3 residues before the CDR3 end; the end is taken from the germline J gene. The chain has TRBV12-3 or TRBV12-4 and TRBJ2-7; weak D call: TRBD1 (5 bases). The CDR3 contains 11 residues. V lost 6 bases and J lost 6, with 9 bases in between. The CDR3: CASREGAEQYF. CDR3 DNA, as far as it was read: TGTGCCAGCAGGGAAGGGGCCGAG.

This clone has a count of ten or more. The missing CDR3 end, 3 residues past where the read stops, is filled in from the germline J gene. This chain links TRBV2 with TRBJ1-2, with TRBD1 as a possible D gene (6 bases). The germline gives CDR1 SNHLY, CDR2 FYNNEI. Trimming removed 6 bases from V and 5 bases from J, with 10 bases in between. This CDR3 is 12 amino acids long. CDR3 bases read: TGTGCCAGCAGCGTCGGACAGTATGGC. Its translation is CASSVGQYG. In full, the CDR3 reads CASSVGQYGYTF.